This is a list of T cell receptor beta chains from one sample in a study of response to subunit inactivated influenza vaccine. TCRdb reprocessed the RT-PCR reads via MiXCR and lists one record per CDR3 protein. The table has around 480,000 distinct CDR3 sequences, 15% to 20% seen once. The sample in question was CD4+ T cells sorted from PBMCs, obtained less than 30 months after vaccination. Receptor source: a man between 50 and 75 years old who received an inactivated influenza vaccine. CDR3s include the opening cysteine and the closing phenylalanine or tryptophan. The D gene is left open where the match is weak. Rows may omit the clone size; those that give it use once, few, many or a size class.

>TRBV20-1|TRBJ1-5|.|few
CSAVEGSGPQHF
TGCAGTGCCGTAGAGGGGTCCGGGCCCCAGCATTTT
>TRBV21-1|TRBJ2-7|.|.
CASSKWGGRNVNEQYF
TGTGCCAGCAGCAAATGGGGGGGGCGCAATGTGAACGAGCAGTACTTC
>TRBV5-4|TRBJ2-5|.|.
CASSLEPGETQYF
TGTGCCAGCAGCTTGGAGCCCGGGGAGACCCAGTACTTC
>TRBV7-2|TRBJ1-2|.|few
CASKGLANYGYTF
TGTGCCAGCAAAGGCTTGGCTAACTATGGCTACACCTTC
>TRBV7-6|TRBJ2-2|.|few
CASSLEGVRGVSTGELFF
TGTGCCAGCAGCTTGGAGGGCGTAAGGGGGGTTAGCACCGGGGAGCTGTTTTTT
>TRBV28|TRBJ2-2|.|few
CASSLLRQFRAGELFF
TGTGCCAGCAGTTTACTCAGACAGTTCCGGGCCGGGGAGCTGTTTTTT
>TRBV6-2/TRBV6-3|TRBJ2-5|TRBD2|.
CATDSLAGAGETQYF
TGTGCCACCGACTCGTTAGCGGGGGCCGGGGAGACCCAGTACTTC
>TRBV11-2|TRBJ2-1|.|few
CASTVGGQGRYNEQFF
TGTGCCAGCACCGTGGGGGGTCAGGGCCGCTACAATGAGCAGTTCTTC
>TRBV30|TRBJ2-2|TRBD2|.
CASPTVTSGRDYTGELFF
TGTGCCTCCCCTACAGTGACTAGCGGGAGGGATTACACCGGGGAGCTGTTTTTT
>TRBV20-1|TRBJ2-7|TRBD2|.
CSARRSGGPYEQYF
TGCAGTGCTAGAAGGTCGGGGGGGCCCTACGAGCAGTACTTC
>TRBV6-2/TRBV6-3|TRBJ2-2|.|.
CASNDYTGELFF
TGTGCCAGCAACGACTACACCGGGGAGCTGTTTTTT
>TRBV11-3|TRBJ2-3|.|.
CASSLGTSSSSTDTQYF
TGTGCCAGCAGCTTAGGGACTTCTTCCTCTAGCACAGATACGCAGTATTTT
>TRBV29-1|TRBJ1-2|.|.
CSVEDPKRF
TGCAGCGTTGAAGATCCGAAGCGCTTC
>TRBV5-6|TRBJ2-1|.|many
CASSMGLRRPNEQFF
TGTGCCAGCAGCATGGGACTCCGGAGGCCCAATGAGCAGTTCTTC
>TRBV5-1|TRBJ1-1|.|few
CASSLATAPDTEAFF
TGCGCCAGCAGCTTGGCCACAGCCCCTGACACTGAAGCTTTCTTT
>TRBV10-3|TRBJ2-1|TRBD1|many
CAISELSDRGGEQFF
TGTGCCATCAGTGAGCTCTCAGACAGGGGCGGTGAGCAGTTCTTC
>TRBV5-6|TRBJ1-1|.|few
CASSLEMSKAFF
TGTGCCAGCAGCTTGGAGATGAGCAAAGCTTTCTTT
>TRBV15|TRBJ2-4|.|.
CATSVGTAKNIQYF
TGTGCCACCAGCGTCGGGACAGCCAAAAACATTCAGTACTTC
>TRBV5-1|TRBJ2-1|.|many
CASSPGSWTEYNEQFF
TGCGCCAGCAGCCCTGGCAGCTGGACAGAGTACAATGAGCAGTTCTTC
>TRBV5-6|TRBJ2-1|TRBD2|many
CASSLVASGHNEQFF
TGTGCCAGCAGCTTGGTAGCTAGCGGCCACAATGAGCAGTTCTTC
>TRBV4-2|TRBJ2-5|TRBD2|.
CASSQEAGGQTQYF
TGTGCCAGCAGCCAAGAGGCGGGAGGTCAGACCCAGTACTTC
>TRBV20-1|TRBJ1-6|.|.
CSARVGTRNSPLHF
TGCAGTGCTAGAGTTGGGACACGGAATTCACCCCTCCACTTT
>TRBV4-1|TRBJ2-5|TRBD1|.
CASSQERGRGGETQYF
TGCGCCAGCAGCCAAGAGAGGGGGCGCGGTGGGGAGACCCAGTACTTC
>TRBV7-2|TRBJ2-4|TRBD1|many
CASSRDRGTKNIQYF
TGTGCCAGCAGCCGGGACAGGGGTACCAAAAACATTCAGTACTTC
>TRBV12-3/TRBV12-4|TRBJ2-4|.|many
CASSLSWQSLAKNIQYF
TGTGCCAGCAGTTTATCATGGCAGAGTCTAGCCAAAAACATTCAGTACTTC
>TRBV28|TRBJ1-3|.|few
CASRGEDTIYF
TGTGCCAGCAGAGGCGAGGACACCATATATTTT
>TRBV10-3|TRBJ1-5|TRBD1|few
CAISSGQGAYQPQHF
TGTGCCATATCAAGCGGACAGGGGGCATATCAGCCCCAGCATTTT
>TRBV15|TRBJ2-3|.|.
CATSISLADTQYF
TGTGCCACCTCGATTAGCCTCGCAGATACGCAGTATTTT
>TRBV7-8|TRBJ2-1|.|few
CASGKGLDPLEQFF
TGTGCCAGCGGCAAGGGACTGGACCCCTTGGAGCAGTTCTTC